A selection of T cell receptor beta chains follows, all from one sample in a study of blood T cell repertoires in COVID-19. Assay used: immunoSEQ multiplex PCR; TCRdb lists only in-frame clones, some missing. The repertoire holds about 140,000 clones, about 70% seen once, with roughly 14% in the top ten. The sample taken for sequencing was peripheral blood. These receptors originate from a man older than 75 with acute or convalescent COVID-19. Both conserved end residues are part of each CDR3. A D gene is named only where the DNA matches it firmly. Clone size, where shown, is once, few, many, or a class for clones that have expanded.

size	V	D	J	DNA	CDR3
-	TRBV27	TRBD1	TRBJ2-5	TGTGCCAGCAGCAGGGACAGACAAGAGACCCAGTACTTC	CASSRDRQETQYF
-	TRBV7-7	TRBD2	TRBJ2-7	TGTGCCAGCAGCTCGGGGGGGGCGTCCTACGAGCAGTACTTC	CASSSGGASYEQYF
few	TRBV3-1/TRBV3-2	TRBD1	TRBJ1-1	TGTGCCACCCAACAGGGGACTGAAGCTTTCTTT	CATQQGTEAFF
few	TRBV7-8	TRBD2	TRBJ2-5	TGTGCCAGCAGCGTATATAAGACTAGCGGGGGAGAGACCCAGTACTTC	CASSVYKTSGGETQYF
-	TRBV19	-	TRBJ1-5	TGTGCCACCCGACAGTCTAGCAATCAGCCCCAGCATTTT	CATRQSSNQPQHF
-	TRBV7-2	-	TRBJ2-5	TGTGCCAGCAGCGCCTCGCCGGGAGCCTTCTGGGAGACCCAGTACTTC	CASSASPGAFWETQYF
-	TRBV19	-	TRBJ2-7	TGTGCCAGTAGTATTAACTCCTACCCAGGGAAAGCCGAGCAGTACTTC	CASSINSYPGKAEQYF
-	TRBV6-1	TRBD1	TRBJ2-5	TGTGCCAGCAGTGATACAGGGGGCCGTGAGACCCAGTACTTC	CASSDTGGRETQYF
-	TRBV11-2	TRBD2	TRBJ2-1	TGTGCCAGCAGCCTAACCGGGACTAGCGGGGCCCATGAGCAGTTCTTC	CASSLTGTSGAHEQFF
-	TRBV4-1	TRBD2	TRBJ2-1	TGCGCCAGCAGCCAAGCCGGACTAAGCGGGGACTACAATGAGCAGTTCTTC	CASSQAGLSGDYNEQFF
-	TRBV7-8	-	TRBJ1-5	TGTGCCAGCAGCTTTTCGGTGGATCAGCCCCAGCATTTT	CASSFSVDQPQHF
once	TRBV20-1	-	TRBJ1-1	TGCAGTGCTAGTAACAGAAACACTGAAGCTTTCTTT	CSASNRNTEAFF
once	TRBV5-6	TRBD1	TRBJ2-7	TGTGCCAGCAGCTCCGGGACAGAATCCTACGAGCAGTACTTC	CASSSGTESYEQYF
few	TRBV2	-	TRBJ1-2	TGTGCCAGCAGTGACCCCAGGGCCAGGGACTATGGCTACACCTTC	CASSDPRARDYGYTF
-	TRBV10-3	TRBD2	TRBJ2-2	TGTGCCATCAGCCCACGGGGGGGATTAACCACCGGGGAGCTGTTTTTT	CAISPRGGLTTGELFF
once	TRBV7-9	-	TRBJ2-3	TGTGCCAGCAGCCCTCTAGTGGGAGATACGCAGTATTTT	CASSPLVGDTQYF
once	TRBV18	TRBD2	TRBJ2-1	TGTGCCAGCTCCCCGGGGGAAGCGGGGGGTTCGTCCTACAATGAGCAGTTCTTC	CASSPGEAGGSSYNEQFF
-	TRBV6-5	-	TRBJ2-1	TGTGCCAGCAAAGGTACTTTACGGGAAGGCGAGCAGTTCTTC	CASKGTLREGEQFF
-	TRBV25-1	TRBD1	TRBJ2-2	TGTGCCAGCGGGGGTTGGGGGACAGACGCCGGGGAGCTGTTTTTT	CASGGWGTDAGELFF
many	TRBV7-3	-	TRBJ1-1	TGTGCCAGCAGCCTACAGGAGAACACTGAAGCTTTCTTT	CASSLQENTEAFF
-	TRBV9	TRBD1	TRBJ2-7	TGTGCCAGCGGACAGGGGTTGGAGCAGTACTTC	CASGQGLEQYF
-	TRBV7-7	TRBD2	TRBJ2-7	TGTGCTAGCAGCTGTCGGGGGAGCGGGGGTTACGAGCAGTACTTC	CASSCRGSGGYEQYF
-	TRBV5-4	-	TRBJ1-4	TGTGCCAGCAGCTGGGCCGAGGGAGAGGCTAATGAAAAACTGTTTTTT	CASSWAEGEANEKLFF
-	TRBV2	TRBD2	TRBJ2-1	TGTGCCAGCCGCGGGGGGGCCTTCTCCTACAATGAGCAGTTCTTC	CASRGGAFSYNEQFF